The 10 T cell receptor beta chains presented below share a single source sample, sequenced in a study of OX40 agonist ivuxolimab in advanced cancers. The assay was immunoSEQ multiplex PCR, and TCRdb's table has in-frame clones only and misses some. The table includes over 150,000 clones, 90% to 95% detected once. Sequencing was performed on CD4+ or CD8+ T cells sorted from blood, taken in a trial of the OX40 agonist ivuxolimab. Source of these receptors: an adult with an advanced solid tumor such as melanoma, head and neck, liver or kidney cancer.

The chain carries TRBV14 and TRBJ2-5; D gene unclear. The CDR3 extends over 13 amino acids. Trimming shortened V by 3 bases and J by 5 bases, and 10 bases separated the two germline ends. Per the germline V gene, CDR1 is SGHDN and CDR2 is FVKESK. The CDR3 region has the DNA TGTGCCAGCAGCCAGGGTACGCATGAGACCCAGTACTTC. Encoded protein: CASSQGTHETQYF.

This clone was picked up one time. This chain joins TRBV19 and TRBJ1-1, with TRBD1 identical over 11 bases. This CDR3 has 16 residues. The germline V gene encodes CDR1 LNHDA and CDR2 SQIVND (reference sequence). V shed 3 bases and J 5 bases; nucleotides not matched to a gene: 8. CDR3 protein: CASSIGGTGGGTEAFF. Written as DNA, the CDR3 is TGTGCCAGTAGTATCGGCGGGACAGGGGGTGGGACTGAAGCTTTCTTT.

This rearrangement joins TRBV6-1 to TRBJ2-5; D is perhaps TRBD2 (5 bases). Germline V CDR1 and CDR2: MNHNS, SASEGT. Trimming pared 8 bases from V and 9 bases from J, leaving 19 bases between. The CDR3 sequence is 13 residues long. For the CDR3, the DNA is TGTGCCAGCGCGACCACAGCGGCCGGGGCCCAGTACTTC. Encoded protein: CASATTAAGAQYF.

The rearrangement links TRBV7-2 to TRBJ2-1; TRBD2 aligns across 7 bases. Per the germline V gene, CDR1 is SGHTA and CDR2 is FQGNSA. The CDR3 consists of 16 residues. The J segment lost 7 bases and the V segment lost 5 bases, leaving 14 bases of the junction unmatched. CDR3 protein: CASSRHGAGVLNEQFF. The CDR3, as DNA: TGTGCCAGCAGCCGACACGGGGCGGGAGTTTTAAATGAGCAGTTCTTC.

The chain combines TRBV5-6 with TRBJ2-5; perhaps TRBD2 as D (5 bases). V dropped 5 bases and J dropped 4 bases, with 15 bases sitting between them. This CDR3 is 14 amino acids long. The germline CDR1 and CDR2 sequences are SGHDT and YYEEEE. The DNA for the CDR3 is TGTGCCAGCAGTATTGGTGGAGGAGGAGAGACCCAGTACTTC. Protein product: CASSIGGGGETQYF.

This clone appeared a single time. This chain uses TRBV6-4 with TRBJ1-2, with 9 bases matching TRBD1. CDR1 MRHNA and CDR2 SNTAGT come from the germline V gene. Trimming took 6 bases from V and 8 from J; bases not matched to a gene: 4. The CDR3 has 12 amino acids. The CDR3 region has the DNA TGTGCCAGCAGCGACAGGGGGGTCGGCTACACCTTC. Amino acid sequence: CASSDRGVGYTF.

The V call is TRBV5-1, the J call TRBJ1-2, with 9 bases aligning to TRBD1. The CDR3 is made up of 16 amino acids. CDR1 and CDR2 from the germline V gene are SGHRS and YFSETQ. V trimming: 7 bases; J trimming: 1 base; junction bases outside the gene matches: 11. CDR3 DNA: TGCGCCAGCTCAGCCACCACGGACAGGGGTAACTATGGCTACACCTTC. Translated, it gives CASSATTDRGNYGYTF.

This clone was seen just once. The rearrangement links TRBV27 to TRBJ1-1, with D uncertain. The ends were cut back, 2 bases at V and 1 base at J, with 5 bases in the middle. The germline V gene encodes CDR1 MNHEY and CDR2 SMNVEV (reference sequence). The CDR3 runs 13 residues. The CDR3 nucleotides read TGTGCCAGCAGTTTAGAGCGGAACACTGAAGCTTTCTTT. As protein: CASSLERNTEAFF.

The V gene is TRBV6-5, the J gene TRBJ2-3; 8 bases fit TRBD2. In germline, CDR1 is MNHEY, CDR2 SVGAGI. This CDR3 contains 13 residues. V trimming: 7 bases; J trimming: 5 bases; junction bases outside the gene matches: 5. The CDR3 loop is CASNFAGGDTQYF. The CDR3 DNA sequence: TGTGCCAGCAACTTTGCGGGGGGAGATACGCAGTATTTT.

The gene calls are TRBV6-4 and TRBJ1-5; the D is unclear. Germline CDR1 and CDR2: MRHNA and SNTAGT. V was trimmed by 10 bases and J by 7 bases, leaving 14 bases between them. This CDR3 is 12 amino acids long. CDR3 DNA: TGTGCCATGGAAGCAATCAACCAGCCCCAGCATTTT. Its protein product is CAMEAINQPQHF.